This T cell receptor (beta chain) was sequenced during a study of CD8 T cells in ankylosing spondylitis. Study-wide points: It appeared that ankylosing spondylitis blood was characterized by a TCR beta motif of several highly homologous variants. Clones linked to the disease showed a CD8+ phenotype. They occurred at relatively low frequencies in peripheral blood.

TCRdb itself ran the 5' RACE reads through MiXCR, one entry per CDR3 protein. Of about 480,000 distinct CDR3 sequences in the sample, 17% were seen once. V gave up 6 bases and J gave up 3 bases; unmatched junction bases: 12. Germline V lookup: CDR1 MNHNS, CDR2 SASEGT. The CDR3 sequence is 16 residues long. As for this clonotype: Antigen unknown.

This TCR came from a male donor with ankylosing spondylitis. Material for sequencing was blood, either unsorted or a sorted T cell fraction (not recorded which). The chain carries TRBV6-1 and TRBJ2-7; 9 positions agree with TRBD1. Here the CDR3 DNA reads TGTGCCAGCAGCTCCACCCCCGGGACAGGGAGCTACGAGCAGTACTTC. Its translation is CASSSTPGTGSYEQYF.